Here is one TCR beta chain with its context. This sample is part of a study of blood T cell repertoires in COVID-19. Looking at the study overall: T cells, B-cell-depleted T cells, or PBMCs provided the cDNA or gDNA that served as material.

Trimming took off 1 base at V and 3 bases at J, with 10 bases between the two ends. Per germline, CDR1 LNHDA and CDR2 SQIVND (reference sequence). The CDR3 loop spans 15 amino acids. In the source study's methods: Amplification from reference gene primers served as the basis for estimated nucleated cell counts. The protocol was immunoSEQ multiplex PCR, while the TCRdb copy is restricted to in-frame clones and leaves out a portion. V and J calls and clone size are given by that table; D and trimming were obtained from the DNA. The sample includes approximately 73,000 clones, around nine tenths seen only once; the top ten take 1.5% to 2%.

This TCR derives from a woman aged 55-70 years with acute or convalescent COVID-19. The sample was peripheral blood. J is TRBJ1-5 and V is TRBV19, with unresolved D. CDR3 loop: CASSIGRDNNQPQHF. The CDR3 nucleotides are TGTGCCAGTAGTATAGGACGGGATAACAATCAGCCCCAGCATTTT.